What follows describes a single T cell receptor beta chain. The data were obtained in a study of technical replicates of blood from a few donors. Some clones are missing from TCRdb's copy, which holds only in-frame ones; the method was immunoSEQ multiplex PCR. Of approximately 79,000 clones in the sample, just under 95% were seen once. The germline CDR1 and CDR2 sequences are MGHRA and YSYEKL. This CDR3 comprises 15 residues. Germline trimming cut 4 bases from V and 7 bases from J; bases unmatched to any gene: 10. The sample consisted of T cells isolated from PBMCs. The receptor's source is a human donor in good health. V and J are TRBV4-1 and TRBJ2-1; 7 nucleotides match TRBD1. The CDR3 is CASSPTGTEGNEQFF. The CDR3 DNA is TGCGCCAGCAGCCCTACCGGGACAGAGGGTAATGAGCAGTTCTTC.